The 29 T cell receptor beta chains below all came from one sample that was sequenced in a study of early T cells in non-severe SARS-CoV-2 infection (dated by TCRdb to the early 2020s). Library preparation employed 5' RACE. Sequenced on a NextSeq 500. The public sequencing data were trimmed at Q25 with fastp and processed into clonotypes with MiXCR by TCRdb, which kept only in-frame beta chains. Records with the same CDR3 protein are collapsed into one entry carrying the most frequent genes and DNA. Here the sample has about 61,000 distinct CDR3 sequences; 10% to 14% occur a single time. Approximately 1.7% of the sample is taken by the ten largest. The sample taken for sequencing was whole blood. These receptors were taken from an adult who was a healthcare worker with PCR-confirmed SARS-CoV-2 infection or an uninfected control (not recorded which).

This clonotype has at least ten counts. CDR3 DNA sequence: TGTGCCAGCAGCTTAGATGGCCCCTTGGATACGCAGTATTTT. It encodes CASSLDGPLDTQYF. The V call is TRBV11-2, the J call TRBJ2-3; D call uncertain. Germline loops: CDR1 SGHAT, CDR2 FQNNGV. The CDR3 totals 14 residues. Trimming pared 0 bases from V and 6 bases from J, leaving 10 bases between.

J is TRBJ2-1 and V is TRBV12-3 or TRBV12-4, with 7 bases matching TRBD2. Trimming cost V 4 bases and J 1 base; bases outside gene matches: 13. The CDR3 sequence is 18 residues long. CDR3 region: CASSSGRGREGSYNEQFF. The CDR3 DNA follows: TGTGCCAGCAGTTCAGGGCGCGGCAGGGAGGGTTCCTACAATGAGCAGTTCTTC.

This clonotype was found many times. The chain joins TRBV2 to TRBJ1-2; 9 bases line up with TRBD1. Germline assignment: CDR1 SNHLY and CDR2 FYNNEI. After removal of 4 bases from V and 7 bases from J, the junction contained 7 bases not matched to a gene. The CDR3 loop spans 14 amino acids. The CDR3 is CASSVGTGTGGYTF. CDR3 DNA: TGTGCCAGCAGTGTCGGGACAGGGACAGGTGGCTACACCTTC. Full variable domain (outside the CDR3, taken from reference TRBV2 and TRBJ1-2): EPEVTQTPSHQVTQMGQEVILRCVPISNHLYFYWYRQILGQKVEFLVSFYNNEISEKSEIFDDQFSVERPDGSNFTLKIRSTKLEDSAMYFCASSVGTGTGGYTFGSGTRLTVV.

This clonotype was seen ten or more times. This chain connects TRBV6-1 to TRBJ1-5; D call uncertain. The ends were cut back, 2 bases at V and 1 base at J, with 12 bases in the middle. From germline, CDR1 is MNHNS and CDR2 SASEGT. The CDR3 spans 16 residues. The DNA for the CDR3 is TGTGCCAGCAGTGAACCCACCCCGGCAAGCAATCAGCCCCAGCATTTT. This encodes CASSEPTPASNQPQHF.

Many counts were recorded for this clonotype. The genes are TRBV29-1 and TRBJ1-2, with D perhaps matching TRBD1 (6 bases). There are 12 residues in the CDR3. Germline lookup yields CDR1 SQVTM and CDR2 ANQGSEA. Deletions cut 4 bases from V and 8 bases from J, with 14 bases between. The CDR3 loop is CSVGGRGEGYTF. The CDR3 bases are TGCAGCGTTGGGGGGCGCGGTGAGGGCTACACCTTC.

Ten or more counts support this clonotype. V gene TRBV20-1 combines with J gene TRBJ1-2; tentative D call: TRBD1 (6 bases). Trimming stripped 4 bases from V and 3 bases from J, with 27 bases between. The length of the CDR3 is 18 residues. Germline V gene data show CDR1 as DFQATT and CDR2 as SNEGSKA (reference sequence). CDR3 amino acids: CSAKLAQVQVGAHYGYTF. CDR3 in DNA: TGCAGTGCTAAGCTCGCGCAGGTGCAAGTGGGGGCTCACTATGGCTACACCTTC.

The chain carries TRBV7-6 and TRBJ2-5, with TRBD1 matching over 8 bases. There are 15 residues in the CDR3. CDR1 is SGHVS and CDR2 is FNYEAQ in the germline V gene. With 3 bases clipped from V and 5 bases from J, the junction kept 8 bases outside the gene matches. CDR3 sequence: CASSFQGAPWETQYF. CDR3 sequence (DNA): TGTGCCAGCAGCTTTCAGGGGGCGCCTTGGGAGACCCAGTACTTC.

In its sample, this clonotype was seen many times. The rearrangement uses TRBV9 and TRBJ1-1; weak D call: TRBD1 (5 bases). The CDR3 spans 14 residues. V was trimmed by 0 bases and J by 4 bases, leaving 10 bases between them. Germline-derived CDR1 and CDR2 are SGDLS and YYNGEE. The CDR3 here is CASSVGFGGTEAFF. CDR3 bases: TGTGCCAGCAGCGTAGGGTTCGGGGGCACTGAAGCTTTCTTT.

The chain recombines TRBV29-1 with TRBJ1-4; tentatively, D is TRBD1 (5 bases). Germline loops: CDR1 SQVTM, CDR2 ANQGSEA. There are 11 residues in the CDR3. Trimming left V 5 bases short and J 8 bases short, with 9 bases between. The CDR3 DNA follows: TGCAGCGTTACAACAGGAGAAAAACTGTTTTTT. It encodes CSVTTGEKLFF.

This clonotype was counted a few times. V and J are TRBV5-1 and TRBJ1-1; D is unresolved. The CDR3 totals 14 residues. Germline CDR1 and CDR2: SGHRS and YFSETQ. Trimming cost V 2 bases and J 6 bases, with 14 bases left between them. The CDR3 is CASSFSGGGAEAFF. The CDR3, as DNA: TGCGCCAGCAGCTTCTCAGGTGGAGGAGCTGAAGCTTTCTTT.

The chain has TRBV12-5 and TRBJ2-7, with D uncertain. The V end was cut by 0 bases, the J end by 0 bases, with 9 bases between. Germline V gives CDR1 LGHNT, CDR2 FRNRAP. The CDR3 covers 15 residues. The CDR3 region has the DNA TGTGCTAGTGGTTTGGTTAGTCCCAACTCCTACGAGCAGTACTTC. As protein: CASGLVSPNSYEQYF.

The sample holds a few counts of this clonotype. The chain combines TRBV6-5 with TRBJ2-7; the D gene is possibly TRBD2 (7 bases). The CDR3 extends over 17 amino acids. The V gene's germline CDR1 is MNHEY and CDR2 SVGAGI. Between the trimmed V and J ends, which lost 5 bases and 3 bases, there was a span of 23 bases. CDR3 residues: CASSLFTGGQGRYEQYF. The CDR3 DNA is TGTGCCAGCAGTCTCTTTACGGGGGGACAAGGGCGCTACGAGCAGTACTTC.

The table lists this clonotype with many counts. This chain joins TRBV3-1 and TRBJ1-4; D is unclear. The CDR3 is made up of 14 amino acids. Trimming took off 3 bases at V and 10 bases at J, with 15 bases between the two ends. CDR1 is LGHDT, CDR2 YNNKEL, per germline (reference sequence). The CDR3 sequence is CASSQRVVTGKLFF. The CDR3 DNA is TGTGCCAGCAGCCAGAGAGTGGTCACTGGAAAACTGTTTTTT. The complete variable domain, with remaining parts taken from reference TRBV3-1 and TRBJ1-4, reads DTAVSQTPKYLVTQMGNDKSIKCEQNLGHDTMYWYKQDSKKFLKIMFSYNNKELIINETVPNRFSPKSPDKAHLNLHINSLELGDSAVYFCASSQRVVTGKLFFGSGTQLSVL.

There are a few counts of this clonotype. The chain recombines TRBV3-1 with TRBJ2-1; 7 bases are shared with TRBD2. CDR1 LGHDT and CDR2 YNNKEL come from the germline V gene (reference sequence). With 0 bases clipped from V and 0 bases from J, the junction kept 5 bases outside the gene matches. CDR3 length: 17 residues. CDR3 nucleotide sequence: TGTGCCAGCAGCCAAGATCATGAGCGGGGCTCCTACAATGAGCAGTTCTTC. This gives the protein CASSQDHERGSYNEQFF.

This clonotype has a count of ten or more. CDR3 loop: CASSLDGSDTEAFF. The DNA of the CDR3 is TGCGCCAGCAGCTTGGACGGATCGGACACTGAAGCTTTCTTT. This chain joins TRBV5-1 and TRBJ1-1, with D uncertain. Trimming stripped 0 bases from V and 3 bases from J, with 9 bases between. Germline V lookup: CDR1 SGHRS, CDR2 YFSETQ. This CDR3 contains 14 residues.

The sample holds many counts of this clonotype. The gene calls are TRBV18 and TRBJ2-5, with 7 bases fitting TRBD2. V lost 3 bases, J lost 1 base, and 8 bases stayed unmatched. The CDR3 consists of 16 residues. Germline V gives CDR1 KGHSH, CDR2 LQKENI. The CDR3 nucleotides read TGTGCCAGCTCACCCCGGCTAGCGGATTCCCAAGAGACCCAGTACTTC. It codes for CASSPRLADSQETQYF. Together with reference TRBV18 and TRBJ2-5, the CDR3 gives the full variable domain: NAGVMQNPRHLVRRRGQEARLRCSPMKGHSHVYWYRQLPEEGLKFMVYLQKENIIDESGMPKERFSAEFPKEGPSILRIQQVVRGDSAAYFCASSPRLADSQETQYFGPGTRLLVL.

The V gene is TRBV10-3, the J gene TRBJ2-2, with 7 nucleotides matching TRBD1. The V gene end was trimmed by 6 bases and the J gene end by 7 bases; junction bases not matched to a gene: 11. This CDR3 has 15 amino acids. Germline V gene data show CDR1 as ENHRY and CDR2 as SYGVKD. The CDR3 protein is CAIRGETGKRGELFF. In DNA form, the CDR3 reads TGTGCCATCAGGGGGGAGACAGGGAAACGCGGGGAGCTGTTTTTT.

This clonotype was recorded many times. V usage is TRBV7-9 and J usage is TRBJ2-1; 7 positions match TRBD1. CDR1 and CDR2 from the germline V gene are SEHNR and FQNEAQ (reference sequence). V was clipped by 6 bases and J by 4 bases; unmatched bases: 3. The CDR3 contains 13 residues. In nucleotides, the CDR3 is TGTGCCAGCAGAGAGGGACAGTACAATGAGCAGTTCTTC. Amino acids: CASREGQYNEQFF.

This clonotype was picked up a small number of times. J is TRBJ2-5 and V is TRBV11-3, with TRBD2 matching over 13 bases. The CDR3 consists of 17 residues. In germline, CDR1 is SGHNT, CDR2 YENEEA. Trimming at V came to 5 bases and at J to 1 base, leaving 7 bases not matched to a gene. DNA for the CDR3: TGTGCCAGCAGCCCTGGGACTAGCGGGACAACCCAAGAGACCCAGTACTTC. Amino acid sequence: CASSPGTSGTTQETQYF.

This clonotype was counted at least ten times. This chain connects TRBV20-1 to TRBJ2-7; TRBD1 is a possible D gene (5 bases). Germline CDR1 is DFQATT and CDR2 is SNEGSKA (reference sequence). The CDR3 loop spans 12 amino acids. The V and J ends lost 5 bases and 3 bases respectively, with 11 bases between them. DNA for the CDR3: TGCAGTGCTTCTTCAGGGATCTACGAGCAGTACTTC. This sequence encodes CSASSGIYEQYF.

Ten or more counts support this clonotype. The V and J genes are TRBV7-2 and TRBJ2-4, with 8 bases that match TRBD2. The CDR3 length is 14 residues. CDR1 is SGHTA and CDR2 is FQGNSA in the germline V gene. V lost 5 bases to trimming and J lost 6 bases; unmatched junction nucleotides: 6. CDR3 coding DNA: TGTGCCAGCAGCACCCGGGGGGGAGGAAACATTCAGTACTTC. This gives the protein CASSTRGGGNIQYF.

This clonotype was seen ten or more times. The chain combines TRBV6-5 with TRBJ2-7; maybe TRBD2 (6 bases). Trimming removed 6 bases from V and 6 bases from J, with 24 bases in between. The length of the CDR3 is 16 residues. The V gene's germline CDR1 is MNHEY and CDR2 SVGAGI. The CDR3 region is CASSPWGTPGVGEQYF. In DNA form, the CDR3 reads TGTGCCAGCAGCCCCTGGGGGACTCCGGGGGTAGGCGAGCAGTACTTC.

The V and J genes are TRBV12-3 or TRBV12-4 and TRBJ2-7, with D maybe TRBD2 (5 bases). Trimming took 0 bases from V and 0 from J, leaving 6 bases between them. The CDR3 consists of 14 residues. CDR3 DNA: TGTGCCAGCAGTTTAGCCGGGATCTCCTACGAGCAGTACTTC. Translating gives CASSLAGISYEQYF.

This clonotype has a count of ten or more. The chain carries TRBV30 and TRBJ2-4; D is unclear. V lost 4 bases to trimming and J lost 0 bases, with 7 bases between them. CDR1 and CDR2 (germline): GTSNPN, SVGIG (reference sequence). The CDR3 sequence is 13 residues long. CDR3 amino acids: CAWNPLAKNIQYF. DNA for the CDR3: TGTGCCTGGAATCCGCTAGCCAAAAACATTCAGTACTTC.

The table lists this clonotype with a few counts. The chain carries TRBV6-5 and TRBJ2-5; D perhaps matches TRBD2 (6 bases). Germline-derived CDR1 and CDR2 are MNHEY and SVGAGI. CDR3 size: 11 residues. The ends were cut back, 6 bases at V and 7 bases at J, with 9 bases in the middle. The CDR3 sequence: CASRFGGTQYF. The CDR3 DNA reads as TGTGCCAGCAGATTCGGGGGGACCCAGTACTTC.

This clonotype showed up many times. The chain couples TRBV20-1 to TRBJ2-3; 7 nucleotides agree with TRBD1. Germline values: CDR1 DFQATT, CDR2 SNEGSKA (reference sequence). The CDR3 length is 12 residues. The V segment lost 7 bases and the J segment 2 bases; nucleotides outside the gene matches: 3. The CDR3 coding sequence is TGCAGTGTAACAGGGGACACAGATACGCAGTATTTT. Residues: CSVTGDTDTQYF.

This clonotype was found many times. The rearrangement links TRBV27 to TRBJ2-3; 8 positions agree with TRBD2. The germline CDR1 and CDR2 sequences are MNHEY and SMNVEV (reference sequence). V shed 2 bases, J shed 5 bases, and the junction held 9 bases outside the gene matches. This CDR3 contains 16 residues. The CDR3 region has the DNA TGTGCCAGCAGTTTACTCCGGGGGGGCGGGAGAGATACGCAGTATTTT. This codes for CASSLLRGGGRDTQYF.

This clonotype was counted ten times or more. The chain employs TRBV2 and TRBJ2-5; D tentatively fits TRBD1 or TRBD2 (5 bases each). Germline CDR1 is SNHLY and CDR2 is FYNNEI. This CDR3 spans 13 amino acids. Trimming shortened V by 4 bases and J by 7 bases, and 13 bases separated the two germline ends. The CDR3 here is CASSGGRAGTQYF. The CDR3 DNA reads TGTGCCAGCAGTGGGGGGAGAGCCGGGACCCAGTACTTC.

This clonotype was seen a handful of times. The chain joins TRBV5-1 to TRBJ2-2, with TRBD1 matching over 9 bases. From germline, CDR1 is SGHRS and CDR2 YFSETQ. Unmatched junction bases numbered 1, after V lost 1 base and J lost 3 bases. The CDR3 totals 15 residues. This CDR3 reads CASSLTGGDTGELFF. CDR3 sequence (DNA): TGCGCCAGCAGCTTGACAGGGGGCGACACCGGGGAGCTGTTTTTT.